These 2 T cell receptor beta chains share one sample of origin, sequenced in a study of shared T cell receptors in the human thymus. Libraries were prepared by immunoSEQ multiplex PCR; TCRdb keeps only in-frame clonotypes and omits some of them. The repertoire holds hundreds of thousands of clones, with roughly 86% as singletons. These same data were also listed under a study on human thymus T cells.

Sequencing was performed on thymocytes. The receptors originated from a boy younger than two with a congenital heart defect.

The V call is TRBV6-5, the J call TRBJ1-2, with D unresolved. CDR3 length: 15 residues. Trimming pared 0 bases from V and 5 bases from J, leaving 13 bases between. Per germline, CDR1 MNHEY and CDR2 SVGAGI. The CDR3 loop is CASSYSNPVPYGYTF. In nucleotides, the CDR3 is TGTGCCAGCAGTTACTCGAATCCAGTTCCTTATGGCTACACCTTC.

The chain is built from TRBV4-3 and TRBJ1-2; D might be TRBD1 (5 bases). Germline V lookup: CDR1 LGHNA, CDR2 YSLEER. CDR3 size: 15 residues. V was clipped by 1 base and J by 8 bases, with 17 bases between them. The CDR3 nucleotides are TGCGCCAGCAGCCAAGTCCCCTGGACAAGAGGCGGCTACACCTTC. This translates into CASSQVPWTRGGYTF.